Shown below are 13 T cell receptor beta chains from a single sample sequenced in a study of brain T cells in children with intractable seizures. Some clones are missing from TCRdb's copy, which holds only in-frame ones; the method was immunoSEQ multiplex PCR. The sample lists about 80,000 clones, around nine tenths occurring once. The input for sequencing was peripheral blood, taken at surgery. These receptors originate from a girl aged 2-9 years with Rasmussen encephalitis and intractable seizures.

DNA for the CDR3: TGTGCCAGCATGGAGACCGGGACCTCTCCCTACGAGCAGTACTTC. This gives the protein CASMETGTSPYEQYF. This chain joins TRBV2 and TRBJ2-7; D tentatively reads TRBD1 or TRBD2 (5 bases each). The germline V gene has CDR1 SNHLY and CDR2 FYNNEI. This CDR3 has 15 residues. Trimming cost V 7 bases and J 2 bases, with 18 bases left between them.

The V call is TRBV2, the J call TRBJ1-1; D is ambiguous. The CDR3 consists of 13 residues. CDR1 is SNHLY and CDR2 is FYNNEI in the germline V gene. V lost 6 bases and J 7 bases, leaving 15 bases between the germline ends. The CDR3 here is CASRKNGGVEAFF. The CDR3 nucleotides read TGTGCCAGCAGAAAAAATGGTGGGGTTGAAGCTTTCTTT.

The chain uses TRBV28 and TRBJ1-2, with 9 bases identical to TRBD1. The germline gives CDR1 MDHEN, CDR2 SYDVKM. V lost 6 bases, J lost 6 bases, and 8 bases stayed unmatched. This CDR3 comprises 14 residues. CDR3 in amino acids: CASRAPGQGNGYTF. For the CDR3, the DNA is TGTGCCAGCAGGGCCCCCGGACAGGGGAATGGCTACACCTTC.

This clone was detected once. The rearrangement joins TRBV27 to TRBJ2-7, with 9 bases that match TRBD1. The J segment lost 4 bases and the V segment lost 5 bases, leaving 15 bases of the junction unmatched. The V gene's germline CDR1 is MNHEY and CDR2 SMNVEV (reference sequence). This CDR3 has 17 amino acids. The CDR3 sequence: CASSPRSGQGDVYEQYF. The CDR3 DNA reads as TGTGCCAGCAGTCCCCGATCGGGACAGGGAGATGTGTACGAGCAGTACTTC.

The V and J genes are TRBV30 and TRBJ1-2, with D possibly being TRBD1 (6 bases). V lost 7 bases and J lost 4, with 19 bases in between. CDR3 size: 14 residues. Germline CDR1 is GTSNPN and CDR2 is SVGIG (reference sequence). DNA of the CDR3: TGTGCCTACCCGGACAGCCTTTTGGGCTATGGCTACACCTTC. Translation gives CAYPDSLLGYGYTF.

The chain employs TRBV24-1 and TRBJ2-1; 16 positions agree with TRBD2. Looked up from germline, CDR1 is KGHDR and CDR2 is SFDVKD. The J segment lost 2 bases and the V segment lost 4 bases, leaving 1 base of the junction unmatched. The CDR3 has 17 residues. The DNA of the CDR3 is TGTGCCACCAGTGAGGGACTAGCGGGGGGGCCCTACAATGAGCAGTTCTTC. Encoded protein: CATSEGLAGGPYNEQFF.

As to this clone: This sample also contains other DNA sequences that code for the same CDR3. This rearrangement joins TRBV9 to TRBJ2-7; no clear D gene. V was shortened by 4 bases and J by 0 bases, with 11 bases between the two germline ends. The CDR3 extends over 14 amino acids. The germline gives CDR1 SGDLS, CDR2 YYNGEE. For the CDR3, the DNA is TGTGCCAGCAGCTCTGAACAGAGCTCCTACGAGCAGTACTTC. Translating gives CASSSEQSSYEQYF.

The chain uses TRBV2 and TRBJ2-7; TRBD1 matches 7 bases. The J segment lost 2 bases and the V segment lost 7 bases, leaving 17 bases of the junction unmatched. The CDR3 sequence is 17 residues long. CDR1 is SNHLY, CDR2 FYNNEI, per germline. The CDR3 protein is CASTGTKDRSLPYEQYF. Here the CDR3 DNA reads TGTGCCAGCACCGGGACGAAGGACAGGAGCTTACCCTACGAGCAGTACTTC.

This clone was picked up many times. The chain uses TRBV4-1 and TRBJ1-2; D not certain. The CDR3 covers 15 residues. Trimming stripped 4 bases from V and 7 bases from J, with 19 bases between. Germline values: CDR1 MGHRA, CDR2 YSYEKL. DNA of the CDR3: TGCGCCAGCAGCCCCCTCCGAGGAAGGGTCTCTGGCTACACCTTC. The encoded protein is CASSPLRGRVSGYTF.

J is TRBJ1-1 and V is TRBV14; a weak D match, TRBD1 (6 bases). The V end lost 8 bases, the J end lost 0 bases, and 10 bases lay between the germline ends. CDR3 length: 13 amino acids. In germline, CDR1 is SGHDN, CDR2 FVKESK. The chain's CDR3 is CASQTGLNTEAFF. DNA of the CDR3: TGTGCCAGCCAAACAGGGTTGAACACTGAAGCTTTCTTT.

V is TRBV5-1 and J is TRBJ2-2; 8 bases line up with TRBD2. Germline assignment: CDR1 SGHRS and CDR2 YFSETQ. J gave up 2 bases and V 5 bases, and 5 bases lay outside the gene matches. This CDR3 is built from 15 residues. CDR3 nucleotides: TGCGCCAGCAGAGATAGCGGGGCTAACACCGGGGAGCTGTTTTTT. Protein sequence: CASRDSGANTGELFF.

The chain combines TRBV18 with TRBJ2-3; TRBD1 aligns across 7 bases. This CDR3 has 14 amino acids. The germline gives CDR1 KGHSH, CDR2 LQKENI. Trimming cost V 4 bases and J 2 bases; bases outside gene matches: 3. CDR3 nucleotides: TGTGCCAGCTCACTGGGGACAGTCACAGATACGCAGTATTTT. Translation: CASSLGTVTDTQYF. Full variable domain (missing parts from reference TRBV18 and TRBJ2-3): NAGVMQNPRHLVRRRGQEARLRCSPMKGHSHVYWYRQLPEEGLKFMVYLQKENIIDESGMPKERFSAEFPKEGPSILRIQQVVRGDSAAYFCASSLGTVTDTQYFGPGTRLTVL.

The gene calls are TRBV29-1 and TRBJ1-1; no clear D. The CDR3 spans 11 residues. The V gene lost 0 bases and the J gene lost 6 bases, with 5 bases spanning the gap. The germline CDR1 and CDR2 sequences are SQVTM and ANQGSEA. CDR3 protein: CSVEEGPEAFF. DNA for the CDR3: TGCAGCGTTGAAGAAGGGCCTGAAGCTTTCTTT. Full variable domain (remainder filled in from reference TRBV29-1 and TRBJ1-1): SAVISQKPSRDICQRGTSLTIQCQVDSQVTMMFWYRQQPGQSLTLIATANQGSEATYESGFVIDKFPISRPNLTFSTLTVSNMSPEDSSIYLCSVEEGPEAFFGQGTRLTVV.